Listed below are T cell receptor beta chains from one sample, sequenced in a study of identical twins. TCRdb reanalysed the 5' RACE reads using MiXCR and keeps one entry per CDR3 protein. The table lists 1.5 million to 2 million distinct CDR3 sequences, around 29% of them singletons. Sequenced: cord blood. These receptors all stem from a newborn girl in good health. Each CDR3 is given with its conserved first and last residue. D genes are given only for firm matches. Clone size is stated in some rows and not others, as once, few, many or a class when expanded.

D gene: NA; J gene: TRBJ1-2; V gene: TRBV6-5; clone size: few; CDR3 protein: CASSYLRRGSYGYTF; CDR3 DNA: TGTGCCAGCAGTTACTTAAGGCGGGGGAGCTATGGCTACACCTTC
D gene: TRBD1; J gene: TRBJ2-7; V gene: TRBV10-3; clone size: few; CDR3 protein: CAIRPGQGFSSYEQYF; CDR3 DNA: TGTGCCATCAGGCCGGGACAGGGATTTTCCTCCTACGAGCAGTACTTC
D gene: TRBD2; J gene: TRBJ2-3; V gene: TRBV5-1; clone size: few; CDR3 protein: CASSLQLAGVSTDTQYF; CDR3 DNA: TGCGCCAGCAGCCTCCAGCTAGCGGGGGTATCCACAGATACGCAGTATTTT
D gene: NA; J gene: TRBJ1-4; V gene: TRBV15; clone size: NA; CDR3 protein: CATSRTFRATNEKLFF; CDR3 DNA: TGTGCCACCAGCAGGACTTTCCGGGCAACTAATGAAAAACTGTTTTTT
D gene: TRBD2; J gene: TRBJ2-1; V gene: TRBV12-3/TRBV12-4; clone size: few; CDR3 protein: CASSQLAGGQNEQFF; CDR3 DNA: TGTGCCAGCAGTCAGCTAGCGGGGGGGCAAAATGAGCAGTTCTTC
D gene: NA; J gene: TRBJ2-7; V gene: TRBV29-1; clone size: few; CDR3 protein: CSVLRAGFYEQYF; CDR3 DNA: TGCAGCGTTCTCCGAGCGGGTTTCTACGAGCAGTACTTC
D gene: TRBD2; J gene: TRBJ2-1; V gene: TRBV12-3/TRBV12-4; clone size: NA; CDR3 protein: CASSPFGLAGDEQFF; CDR3 DNA: TGTGCCAGCAGTCCCTTTGGACTAGCGGGCGATGAGCAGTTCTTC
D gene: TRBD2; J gene: TRBJ2-3; V gene: TRBV6-1; clone size: NA; CDR3 protein: CASTDRAGGGTDTQYF; CDR3 DNA: TGTGCCAGCACCGATCGAGCGGGGGGCGGCACAGATACGCAGTATTTT
D gene: NA; J gene: TRBJ2-1; V gene: TRBV10-3; clone size: few; CDR3 protein: CALHFFASYNEQFF; CDR3 DNA: TGTGCCCTACATTTTTTTGCGTCCTACAATGAGCAGTTCTTC
D gene: NA; J gene: TRBJ1-2; V gene: TRBV2; clone size: few; CDR3 protein: CASSEGWANYGYTF; CDR3 DNA: TGTGCCAGCAGTGAGGGGTGGGCTAACTATGGCTACACCTTC
D gene: TRBD1; J gene: TRBJ1-2; V gene: TRBV5-1; clone size: few; CDR3 protein: CASSLPDREGPYGYTF; CDR3 DNA: TGCGCCAGCAGCTTACCGGACAGGGAGGGACCCTATGGCTACACCTTC
D gene: TRBD1; J gene: TRBJ1-2; V gene: TRBV20-1; clone size: NA; CDR3 protein: CSARGQSSYGYTF; CDR3 DNA: TGCAGTGCTAGGGGACAGAGCTCCTATGGCTACACCTTC
D gene: NA; J gene: TRBJ2-3; V gene: TRBV24-1; clone size: NA; CDR3 protein: CATAQSDTQYF; CDR3 DNA: TGTGCCACCGCGCAGTCGGATACGCAGTATTTT
D gene: NA; J gene: TRBJ1-6; V gene: TRBV7-2; clone size: NA; CDR3 protein: CASSLVGQSKSPLHF; CDR3 DNA: TGTGCCAGCAGCTTAGTGGGGCAGAGCAAGTCACCCCTCCACTTT
D gene: TRBD2; J gene: TRBJ2-7; V gene: TRBV7-9; clone size: NA; CDR3 protein: CASSLTASGRSYNEQYF; CDR3 DNA: TGTGCCAGCAGCTTAACGGCTAGCGGGAGGTCCTACAATGAGCAGTACTTC
D gene: NA; J gene: TRBJ2-5; V gene: TRBV7-9; clone size: many; CDR3 protein: CASSLAVQETQYF; CDR3 DNA: TGCGCCAGCAGCTTGGCGGTACAAGAGACCCAGTACTTC
D gene: TRBD2; J gene: TRBJ2-7; V gene: TRBV20-1; clone size: NA; CDR3 protein: CSAVSGRTYNEQYF; CDR3 DNA: TGCAGTGCTGTTAGCGGGAGGACCTACAATGAGCAGTACTTC
D gene: TRBD1; J gene: TRBJ1-2; V gene: TRBV28; clone size: many; CDR3 protein: CASSSGTGGDYGYTF; CDR3 DNA: TGTGCCAGCAGCTCTGGGACAGGGGGCGATTATGGCTACACCTTC
D gene: NA; J gene: TRBJ2-4; V gene: TRBV4-1; clone size: NA; CDR3 protein: CASSQVLPLAKNIQYF; CDR3 DNA: TGCGCCAGCAGCCAAGTATTGCCCCTAGCCAAAAACATTCAGTACTTC
D gene: TRBD1; J gene: TRBJ1-2; V gene: TRBV2; clone size: few; CDR3 protein: CASSGQTGPHYGYTF; CDR3 DNA: TGTGCCAGCAGTGGACAGACAGGGCCTCACTATGGCTACACCTTC
D gene: TRBD2; J gene: TRBJ2-6; V gene: TRBV4-1; clone size: NA; CDR3 protein: CASSQGLAGVSGANVLTF; CDR3 DNA: TGCGCCAGCAGCCAAGGGCTAGCGGGGGTCTCTGGGGCCAACGTCCTGACTTTC
D gene: NA; J gene: TRBJ1-5; V gene: TRBV20-1; clone size: NA; CDR3 protein: CSAREQANQPQHF; CDR3 DNA: TGCAGTGCTAGAGAACAGGCTAATCAGCCCCAGCATTTT
D gene: TRBD2; J gene: TRBJ2-5; V gene: TRBV28; clone size: NA; CDR3 protein: CASSLFGGLETQYF; CDR3 DNA: TGTGCCAGCAGTTTATTCGGGGGGTTGGAGACCCAGTACTTC
D gene: TRBD1; J gene: TRBJ2-5; V gene: TRBV12-3/TRBV12-4; clone size: NA; CDR3 protein: CASSRGQGRTGEKTQYF; CDR3 DNA: TGTGCCAGCAGCCGGGGACAGGGTAGAACTGGGGAAAAGACCCAGTACTTC
D gene: NA; J gene: TRBJ2-1; V gene: TRBV10-3; clone size: NA; CDR3 protein: CAISRDIEQFF; CDR3 DNA: TGTGCCATCAGCCGAGACATTGAGCAGTTCTTC
D gene: TRBD2; J gene: TRBJ2-1; V gene: TRBV13; clone size: NA; CDR3 protein: CASSPSGGGTQFF; CDR3 DNA: TGTGCCAGCAGCCCCTCCGGCGGGGGAACGCAGTTCTTC
D gene: NA; J gene: TRBJ2-3; V gene: TRBV28; clone size: once; CDR3 protein: CASSFLWGSTDTQYF; CDR3 DNA: TGTGCCAGCAGTTTTCTTTGGGGGAGCACAGATACGCAGTATTTT
D gene: TRBD1; J gene: TRBJ2-1; V gene: TRBV6-1; clone size: NA; CDR3 protein: CACRDRGQGNEQFF; CDR3 DNA: TGTGCCTGCAGGGACAGGGGGCAGGGAAATGAGCAGTTCTTC
D gene: NA; J gene: TRBJ2-7; V gene: TRBV15; clone size: NA; CDR3 protein: CATSRILYYEQYF; CDR3 DNA: TGTGCCACCAGCAGAATACTCTACTACGAGCAGTACTTC
D gene: NA; J gene: TRBJ1-1; V gene: TRBV7-2; clone size: NA; CDR3 protein: CATLSKEREVNTEAFF; CDR3 DNA: TGTGCCACCCTCTCGAAAGAAAGGGAGGTGAACACTGAAGCTTTCTTT
D gene: TRBD2; J gene: TRBJ2-1; V gene: TRBV12-3/TRBV12-4; clone size: few; CDR3 protein: CASSLSGRGEQFF; CDR3 DNA: TGTGCCAGCAGTTTAAGCGGGAGGGGTGAGCAGTTCTTC
D gene: TRBD2; J gene: TRBJ2-7; V gene: TRBV7-9; clone size: few; CDR3 protein: CASSLEGTKATDEQYF; CDR3 DNA: TGTGCCAGCAGCTTAGAAGGGACTAAGGCCACTGACGAGCAGTACTTC
D gene: NA; J gene: TRBJ1-1; V gene: TRBV2; clone size: NA; CDR3 protein: CASDGEDTEAFF; CDR3 DNA: TGTGCCAGTGACGGGGAGGACACTGAAGCTTTCTTT
D gene: NA; J gene: TRBJ2-6; V gene: TRBV2; clone size: NA; CDR3 protein: CASSGDSGITRSGANVLTF; CDR3 DNA: TGTGCCAGCAGTGGTGATAGCGGAATTACCCGCTCTGGGGCCAACGTCCTGACTTTC
D gene: NA; J gene: TRBJ1-2; V gene: TRBV7-2; clone size: NA; CDR3 protein: CASSQQGVYYGYTF; CDR3 DNA: TGTGCCAGCAGCCAGCAGGGAGTTTACTATGGCTACACCTTC
D gene: TRBD2; J gene: TRBJ2-5; V gene: TRBV12-3/TRBV12-4; clone size: NA; CDR3 protein: CASIGAGGPHETQYF; CDR3 DNA: TGTGCCAGCATTGGGGCGGGGGGGCCCCATGAGACTCAGTACTTC
D gene: TRBD2; J gene: TRBJ2-5; V gene: TRBV4-1; clone size: NA; CDR3 protein: CASSPGLAGVPLNYNEQYF; CDR3 DNA: TGCGCCAGCAGCCCCGGACTAGCGGGAGTCCCTTTAAACTACAATGAGCAGTACTTC
D gene: NA; J gene: TRBJ2-6; V gene: TRBV27; clone size: NA; CDR3 protein: CASSPFRGGSSGANVLTF; CDR3 DNA: TGTGCCAGCAGTCCCTTTAGGGGGGGCAGCTCTGGGGCCAACGTCCTGACTTTC
D gene: TRBD1; J gene: TRBJ2-1; V gene: TRBV25-1; clone size: NA; CDR3 protein: CASSGWGLGTGGFNEQFF; CDR3 DNA: TGTGCCAGCAGTGGGTGGGGCTTGGGGACAGGGGGCTTCAATGAGCAGTTCTTC
D gene: TRBD2; J gene: TRBJ2-3; V gene: TRBV5-1; clone size: NA; CDR3 protein: CASSPKRGGDTQYF; CDR3 DNA: TGCGCCAGCAGCCCGAAGCGGGGTGGAGATACGCAGTATTTT
D gene: NA; J gene: TRBJ2-5; V gene: TRBV14; clone size: few; CDR3 protein: CASSQKKTIQETQYF; CDR3 DNA: TGTGCCAGCAGCCAAAAAAAGACTATACAAGAGACCCAGTACTTC
D gene: TRBD2; J gene: TRBJ2-5; V gene: TRBV6-1; clone size: NA; CDR3 protein: CATQGSGGFQETQYF; CDR3 DNA: TGTGCCACCCAGGGGAGCGGGGGTTTCCAAGAGACCCAGTACTTC
D gene: TRBD1; J gene: TRBJ1-4; V gene: TRBV3-1; clone size: few; CDR3 protein: CASSRAGGLFF; CDR3 DNA: TGTGCCAGCAGCCGGGCAGGGGGCCTGTTTTTT
D gene: NA; J gene: TRBJ2-3; V gene: TRBV24-1; clone size: few; CDR3 protein: CATSDSWRGGTDTQYF; CDR3 DNA: TGTGCCACCAGTGATTCGTGGCGAGGGGGCACAGATACGCAGTATTTT